This TCR beta chain comes out of a study of blood T cell repertoires in COVID-19. Sequenced by immunoSEQ multiplex PCR; TCRdb stores in-frame clones only, minus some. The sample consists of more than 200,000 clones, 70% to 90% of them appearing once. V lost 3 bases to trimming and J lost 2 bases; unmatched junction nucleotides: 2. Germline values: CDR1 KGHSH, CDR2 LQKENI. CDR3 length equals 16 residues. The chain uses TRBV18 and TRBJ2-1; 12 nucleotides agree with TRBD2. The TCR was taken from a man under 40 with COVID-19, enrolled during active disease. Sequences were obtained from peripheral blood. CDR3: CASSPLAGGTYNEQFF. The CDR3 nucleotides read TGTGCCAGCTCACCTCTAGCGGGAGGGACCTACAATGAGCAGTTCTTC.